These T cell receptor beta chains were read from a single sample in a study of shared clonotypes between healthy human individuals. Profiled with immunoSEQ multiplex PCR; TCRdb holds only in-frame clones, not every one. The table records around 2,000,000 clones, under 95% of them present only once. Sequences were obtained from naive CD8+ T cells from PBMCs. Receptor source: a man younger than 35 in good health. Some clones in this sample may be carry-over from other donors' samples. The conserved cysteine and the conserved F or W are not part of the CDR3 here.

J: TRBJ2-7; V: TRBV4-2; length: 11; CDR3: ASSQGRAYEQY
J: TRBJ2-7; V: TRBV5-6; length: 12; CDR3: ASSLVLAPYEQY
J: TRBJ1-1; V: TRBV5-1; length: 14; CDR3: ASSTTYREGNTEAF
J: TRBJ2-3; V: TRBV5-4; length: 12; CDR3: ASSLAGSTDTQY
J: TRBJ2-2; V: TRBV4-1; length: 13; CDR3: ASSQVGQESGELF
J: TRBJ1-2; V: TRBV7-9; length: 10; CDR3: ASSPGGYGYT
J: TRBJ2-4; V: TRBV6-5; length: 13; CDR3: ASRTGDLAKNIQY
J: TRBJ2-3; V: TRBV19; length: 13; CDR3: ASSIRGDSTDTQY
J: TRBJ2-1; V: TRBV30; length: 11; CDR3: AWSVGTSNEQF
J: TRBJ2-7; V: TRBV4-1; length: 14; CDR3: ASSPHSGRLPYEQY
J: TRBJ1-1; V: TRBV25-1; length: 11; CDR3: ASSEGVGTEAF
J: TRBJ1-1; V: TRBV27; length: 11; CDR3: ASSLSVNTEAF
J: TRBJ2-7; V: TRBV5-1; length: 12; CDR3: ASSLGAAVYEQY
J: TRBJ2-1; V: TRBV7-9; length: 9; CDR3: ASSSNNEQF
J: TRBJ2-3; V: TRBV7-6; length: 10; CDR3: ASSDGTDTQY
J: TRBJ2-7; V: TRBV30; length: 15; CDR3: AWSVNGLRGLSYEQY
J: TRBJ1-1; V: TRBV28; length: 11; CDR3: ASSFEDHSEAF
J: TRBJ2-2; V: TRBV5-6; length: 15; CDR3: ASSPLGTGGRTGELF
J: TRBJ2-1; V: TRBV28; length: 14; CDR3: ASSYKQGEEDNEQF
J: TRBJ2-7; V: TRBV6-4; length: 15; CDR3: ASSGLAVPASDYEQY
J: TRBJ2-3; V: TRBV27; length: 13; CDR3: ASKQGNRVTDTQY
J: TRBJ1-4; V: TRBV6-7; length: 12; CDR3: ASHHVPSDEKLF
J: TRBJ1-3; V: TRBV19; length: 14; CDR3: ASSARLLSSGNTIY
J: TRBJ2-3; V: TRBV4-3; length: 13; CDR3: ASSPNRGLADTQY
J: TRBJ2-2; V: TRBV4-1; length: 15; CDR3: ASSDPTSGTDTGELF
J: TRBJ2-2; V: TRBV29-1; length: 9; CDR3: SVFVSGELF